This T cell receptor beta chain was sequenced during a study of cytomegalovirus exposure and HLA in healthy donors. PCR amplification relied on 60 Vbeta primers (plus 13 Jbeta primers). TCRdb keeps only in-frame clones here, not all; method: immunoSEQ multiplex PCR. In the table there are more than 45,000 clones, 70% of which are singletons. The length of the CDR3 is 15 residues. Trimming pared 6 bases from V and 0 bases from J, leaving 10 bases between. Germline CDR1 SGHRS, CDR2 YFSETQ. The sequence derives from a woman aged 60-75 years in good health and CMV-seropositive. The sequenced sample consisted of PBMCs. The rearrangement links TRBV5-1 to TRBJ2-6; D remains unclear. The CDR3 is CASKPVDSGANVLTF. The CDR3 DNA is TGCGCCAGCAAGCCTGTCGACTCTGGGGCCAACGTCCTGACTTTC. Looking up the rest from reference TRBV5-1 and TRBJ2-6 gives the full variable domain: KAGVTQTPRYLIKTRGQQVTLSCSPISGHRSVSWYQQTPGQGLQFLFEYFSETQRNKGNFPGRFSGRQFSNSRSEMNVSTLELGDSALYLCASKPVDSGANVLTFGAGSRLTVL.